Below, 27 T cell receptor beta chains from the same sample are listed, as sequenced in a study of blood T cell repertoires in COVID-19. Clones were sequenced by immunoSEQ multiplex PCR, and TCRdb holds only the in-frame ones, with some missing. The sample yields over 350,000 clones, roughly 89% seen once. The sequencing sample was made of peripheral blood. The receptor source for this set is a woman in her 30s with acute or convalescent COVID-19.

CDR3 sequence: CASSLTAGPSSYNEQFF. The CDR3 DNA sequence: TGTGCCAGCAGCTTAACGGCAGGGCCGAGCTCCTACAATGAGCAGTTCTTC. The chain is built from TRBV7-6 and TRBJ2-1, with D possibly TRBD1 on 5 matching bases. Germline CDR1 SGHVS, CDR2 FNYEAQ. Trimming stripped 2 bases from V and 0 bases from J, with 14 bases between. The CDR3 loop spans 17 amino acids.

The CDR3 DNA is TGTGCCAGCAGCTTACGGGTAGCGGGGGGCGACGAGCAGTACTTC. Amino acids: CASSLRVAGGDEQYF. The V and J genes are TRBV5-4 and TRBJ2-7; 10 nucleotides match TRBD2. Germline V gives CDR1 SGHNT, CDR2 YYREEE (reference sequence). This CDR3 has 15 amino acids. V lost 2 bases, J lost 5 bases, and 7 bases stayed unmatched.

The chain carries TRBV5-1 and TRBJ2-3, with TRBD2 matching over 8 bases. Germline CDR1 and CDR2: SGHRS and YFSETQ. V trimming: 4 bases; J trimming: 4 bases; junction bases outside the gene matches: 11. The length of the CDR3 is 16 residues. The CDR3: CASSGSSGLRADTQYF. The CDR3 coding sequence is TGCGCCAGCAGCGGGTCTAGCGGGCTTAGGGCAGATACGCAGTATTTT.

The J gene is TRBJ2-5, the V gene TRBV4-1; D remains unclear. V lost 4 bases and J 4 bases, leaving 13 bases between the germline ends. The germline CDR1 and CDR2 sequences are MGHRA and YSYEKL. The CDR3 runs 14 residues. The CDR3 is CASSPSPSRETQYF. CDR3 bases: TGCGCCAGCAGCCCAAGCCCGTCTCGAGAGACCCAGTACTTC.

The chain links TRBV10-1 to TRBJ2-3, with TRBD2 matching over 8 bases. This CDR3 comprises 15 residues. Germline loops: CDR1 WNHNN, CDR2 SYGVQD (reference sequence). The V and J ends lost 11 bases and 2 bases, in that order; junction bases with no gene match: 12. CDR3 amino acids: CAPNLAGPYTDTQYF. The CDR3 nucleotides read TGCGCCCCCAATTTAGCGGGGCCCTACACAGATACGCAGTATTTT.

This clone has a handful of counts. The chain is built from TRBV9 and TRBJ2-1, with a tentative D call TRBD2 (6 bases). This CDR3 spans 12 amino acids. Trimming pared 3 bases from V and 6 bases from J, leaving 7 bases between. Germline CDR1 SGDLS, CDR2 YYNGEE. In nucleotides, the CDR3 is TGTGCCAGCAGCGCGACTAGCAATGAGCAGTTCTTC. This encodes CASSATSNEQFF. The full variable domain, rest sourced from reference TRBV9 and TRBJ2-1, is DSGVTQTPKHLITATGQRVTLRCSPRSGDLSVYWYQQSLDQGLQFLIQYYNGEERAKGNILERFSAQQFPDLHSELNLSSLELGDSALYFCASSATSNEQFFGPGTRLTVL.

Concerning this clone itself: This same CDR3 is encoded by further DNA sequences in the sample. V gene TRBV5-1 combines with J gene TRBJ2-1; the match to TRBD1 covers 9 bases. V dropped 7 bases and J dropped 2; count of bases not matched to a gene: 13. The CDR3 is made up of 17 amino acids. Per the germline V gene, CDR1 is SGHRS and CDR2 is YFSETQ. CDR3 amino acids: CASCPRTGTGPYNEQFF. The CDR3 nucleotides are TGCGCCAGCTGCCCCAGGACCGGGACAGGGCCCTACAATGAGCAGTTCTTC.

The V call is TRBV4-1, the J call TRBJ1-2; possibly TRBD1 for D (6 bases). The germline CDR1 and CDR2 sequences are MGHRA and YSYEKL. CDR3 length equals 12 residues. Deletions cut 2 bases from V and 7 bases from J, with 8 bases between. As DNA, the CDR3 is TGCGCCAGCAGCCAACTAGGGGGTGGCTACACCTTC. This translates into CASSQLGGGYTF.

V is TRBV6-5 and J is TRBJ1-2; 7 bases are shared with TRBD1. The CDR3 spans 15 residues. V was clipped by 0 bases and J by 0 bases; unmatched bases: 1. The germline V gene encodes CDR1 MNHEY and CDR2 SVGAGI. The DNA for the CDR3 is TGTGCCAGCAGTTACTCTCAGGGGGCTAACTATGGCTACACCTTC. It yields the protein CASSYSQGANYGYTF.

The chain links TRBV5-4 to TRBJ2-7; 7 nucleotides match TRBD2. Germline loops: CDR1 SGHNT, CDR2 YYREEE (reference sequence). V lost 2 bases, J lost 3 bases, and 8 bases stayed unmatched. CDR3 length: 15 amino acids. The CDR3 loop is CASSLSGARDYEQYF. The DNA of the CDR3 is TGTGCCAGCAGCTTAAGCGGGGCCCGGGACTACGAGCAGTACTTC.

The chain couples TRBV28 to TRBJ1-2; 7 bases match TRBD1. Germline trimming cut 2 bases from V and 7 bases from J; bases unmatched to any gene: 10. Germline CDR1 and CDR2: MDHEN and SYDVKM. This CDR3 contains 15 residues. CDR3 amino acids: CASSLVRGEWSGYTF. The CDR3 DNA reads TGTGCCAGCAGTTTAGTCAGGGGGGAATGGAGTGGCTACACCTTC.

This chain joins TRBV29-1 and TRBJ2-5; 7 bases line up with TRBD1. This CDR3 region has 13 residues. The germline gives CDR1 SQVTM, CDR2 ANQGSEA. The V gene end was trimmed by 0 bases and the J gene end by 2 bases; junction bases not matched to a gene: 0. This chain's CDR3 is CSVEEGQQETQYF. CDR3 coding DNA: TGCAGCGTTGAAGAGGGACAGCAAGAGACCCAGTACTTC.

The chain uses TRBV2 and TRBJ2-7; 11 bases align to TRBD1. There are 15 residues in the CDR3. V was clipped by 7 bases and J by 2 bases; unmatched bases: 7. The germline CDR1 and CDR2 sequences are SNHLY and FYNNEI. The CDR3 coding sequence is TGTGCCAGCAACATACCGGGACAGGGGGCCTACGAGCAGTACTTC. Amino acids: CASNIPGQGAYEQYF.

This clone came up many times. The chain links TRBV7-2 to TRBJ2-7; D gene unclear. CDR1 and CDR2 from the germline V gene are SGHTA and FQGNSA. The CDR3 runs 12 residues. Trimming stripped 4 bases from V and 7 bases from J, with 11 bases between. The CDR3 spells CASSSPWSEQYF. The DNA for the CDR3 is TGTGCCAGCAGCTCCCCTTGGAGTGAGCAGTACTTC.

This clone showed up just once. This chain connects TRBV12-3 or TRBV12-4 to TRBJ1-3; D unresolved. The CDR3 contains 12 residues. Trimming took 6 bases from V and 2 from J, leaving 5 bases between them. The CDR3 protein is CASRGAGNTIYF. The DNA for the CDR3 is TGTGCCAGCAGGGGAGCTGGAAACACCATATATTTT.

The chain joins TRBV24-1 to TRBJ1-2; 8 positions match TRBD1. This CDR3 is 13 amino acids long. V dropped 5 bases and J dropped 7; count of bases not matched to a gene: 5. Germline V gene lookup returns CDR1 KGHDR and CDR2 SFDVKD. The CDR3 region is CATSVGQGSGYTF. The CDR3 coding sequence is TGTGCCACCAGTGTCGGACAGGGCTCTGGCTACACCTTC.

This clone has just a few counts. J is TRBJ1-3 and V is TRBV24-1; TRBD1 agrees at 7 bases. V trimming: 4 bases; J trimming: 3 bases; junction bases outside the gene matches: 5. CDR3 length: 15 amino acids. Germline CDR1 KGHDR, CDR2 SFDVKD. CDR3 bases: TGTGCCACCAGTGACTCTGACAGGGATGGAAACACCATATATTTT. Translated: CATSDSDRDGNTIYF.

The chain joins TRBV24-1 to TRBJ2-2; perhaps TRBD1 as D (6 bases). The CDR3 totals 16 residues. Trimming stripped 4 bases from V and 1 base from J, with 12 bases between. Germline CDR1 reads KGHDR; CDR2 reads SFDVKD. The CDR3 DNA reads as TGTGCCACCAGTGACTCGGGACAAAAGAACACCGGGGAGCTGTTTTTT. As protein: CATSDSGQKNTGELFF.

The chain uses TRBV11-2 and TRBJ2-3; D might be TRBD2 (6 bases). Trimming shortened V by 0 bases and J by 4 bases, and 8 bases separated the two germline ends. Germline loops: CDR1 SGHAT, CDR2 FQNNGV. The CDR3 has 14 amino acids. The CDR3 DNA is TGTGCCAGCAGCTTAGATCGGGGGTCAGATACGCAGTATTTT. This encodes CASSLDRGSDTQYF.

The CDR3 is CAWSRDRGNTIYF. The CDR3 region has the DNA TGTGCCTGGAGCCGGGACAGAGGAAACACCATATATTTT. The chain employs TRBV30 and TRBJ1-3, with TRBD1 matching over 7 bases. The CDR3 is made up of 13 amino acids. J was trimmed by 4 bases and V by 3 bases; bases with no gene match: 3. In germline, CDR1 is GTSNPN, CDR2 SVGIG (reference sequence).

The chain recombines TRBV30 with TRBJ2-7, with 7 bases lining up with TRBD1. The V gene end was trimmed by 4 bases and the J gene end by 3 bases; junction bases not matched to a gene: 9. CDR1 is GTSNPN, CDR2 SVGIG, per germline (reference sequence). The CDR3 is made up of 14 amino acids. The CDR3 spells CAWTRDSLSYEQYF. CDR3 coding DNA: TGTGCCTGGACTCGGGACAGTCTGAGCTACGAGCAGTACTTC.

This chain uses TRBV4-1 with TRBJ1-2; 8 nucleotides match TRBD1. The V gene end was trimmed by 1 base and the J gene end by 5 bases; junction bases not matched to a gene: 0. The CDR3 consists of 13 residues. In germline, CDR1 is MGHRA, CDR2 YSYEKL. The CDR3 is CASSQGTGYGYTF. The CDR3 nucleotides are TGCGCCAGCAGCCAAGGGACAGGGTATGGCTACACCTTC.

This chain uses TRBV4-2 with TRBJ2-5; 10 positions match TRBD2. With V trimmed by 4 bases and J by 2 bases, 10 bases remained unmatched. Germline V gene data show CDR1 as LGHNA and CDR2 as YNFKEQ. This CDR3 has 17 amino acids. CDR3 bases: TGTGCCAGCAGCCGAACTAGCGGGGCACACCTACAAGAGACCCAGTACTTC. It is translated as CASSRTSGAHLQETQYF.

V usage is TRBV5-4 and J usage is TRBJ1-1; tentatively, D is TRBD1 (5 bases). The CDR3 is 15 amino acids. V was clipped by 1 base and J by 1 base, with 11 bases between them. Germline CDR1 reads SGHNT; CDR2 reads YYREEE (reference sequence). The CDR3 protein is CASSLIGGSNTEAFF. The CDR3 DNA is TGTGCCAGCAGCTTGATTGGGGGGTCGAACACTGAAGCTTTCTTT.

This rearrangement joins TRBV28 to TRBJ2-1, with 9 positions matching TRBD1. Germline values: CDR1 MDHEN, CDR2 SYDVKM. The CDR3 runs to 16 residues. V trimming: 2 bases; J trimming: 2 bases; junction bases outside the gene matches: 4. The DNA of the CDR3 is TGTGCCAGCAGTTTAATGGGACAGGGTACCTACAATGAGCAGTTCTTC. It specifies CASSLMGQGTYNEQFF.

The chain recombines TRBV11-1 with TRBJ2-5; 8 bases match TRBD1. The ends lost 6 bases at V and 4 bases at J; junction bases unmatched: 7. This CDR3 has 14 amino acids. Germline V gene sequence: CDR1 SGHAT, CDR2 FQDESV (reference sequence). CDR3 in DNA: TGTGCCAGCAGTTCCGACAGGGGTGGAGAGACCCAGTACTTC. It specifies CASSSDRGGETQYF.

This chain joins TRBV30 and TRBJ1-1, with D unresolved. This CDR3 has 13 amino acids. Germline lookup yields CDR1 GTSNPN and CDR2 SVGIG (reference sequence). With 2 bases removed from V and 5 bases from J, the gap between germline ends came to 12 bases. CDR3 protein: CAWSYSLTTEAFF. CDR3 DNA sequence: TGTGCCTGGAGTTACAGCCTCACGACTGAAGCTTTCTTT.